The sequence of this T cell receptor beta chain was determined in a study of human T cells and chemical hapten exposure. Study overall: Yields of TCR per sample differed, chiefly owing to small differences in pooled library volume.

In its sample, this clonotype was seen many times. Its antigen is undetermined. Germline CDR1 and CDR2: SQVTM and ANQGSEA. The CDR3 has 12 residues. Trimming shortened V by 4 bases and J by 2 bases, and 8 bases separated the two germline ends. The authors' total RNA extraction used unfractionated whole blood. Study results and caveats: Once DPC sensitization occurred, TCRs above 1 in 1000 frequency showed no change.

Unique molecular identifiers were affixed to discrete cDNA molecules within the library. Per the study methods: There were a median of approximately 88,000 TCRs per sample, with a range from roughly 23,224 to 750,000. TCRdb reprocessed the 5' RACE reads via MiXCR and lists one record per CDR3 protein. TCRdb's processing, not the authors', yielded these V and J calls. The table includes tens of thousands of distinct CDR3 sequences, less than 9.5% detected once. The TCR was taken from a male donor in good health. The gene calls are TRBV29-1 and TRBJ1-1; weak D call: TRBD1 (5 bases). CDR3: CSVGQGNTEAFF. For the CDR3, the DNA is TGCAGCGTTGGGCAGGGCAACACTGAAGCTTTCTTT.